The 18 T cell receptor beta chains below were found in one sample sequenced in a study of precursors of human CD4 cytotoxic T cells. The bulk UMI libraries came from four sorted CD4+ memory subsets, including IL-7R-high and IL-7R-negative TEMRA. One entry per CDR3 protein, called by TCRdb with MiXCR from the reads. The table has about 490 distinct CDR3 sequences, roughly a sixth seen once. The sequenced sample was memory CD4+ T cells from blood (PBMCs). The receptors come from a human donor in good health.

By share, this clonotype counts as large (0.1 to 1%). This chain links TRBV7-2 with TRBJ2-2, with a weak D call TRBD2 (5 bases). The CDR3 is 13 residues long. Trimming removed 3 bases at V and 10 bases at J, with 12 bases between. The germline V gene encodes CDR1 SGHTA and CDR2 FQGNSA. The CDR3 sequence is CASSFRRAAELFF. The CDR3 DNA is TGTGCCAGCAGCTTCCGGCGGGCGGCGGAGCTGTTTTTT.

Remarks on this clonotype: This clone may be a read error of a much larger clone one base away. V and J are TRBV30 and TRBJ1-2; D unclear. The CDR3 contains 13 residues. From germline, CDR1 is GTSNPN and CDR2 SVGIG (reference sequence). CDR3 residues: CAWGVGQTYGYTF. In DNA, the CDR3 is TGTGCCTGGGGTGTCGGGCAAACCTATGGCTACACCTTC.

V and J are TRBV2 and TRBJ2-3; TRBD2 agrees at 13 bases. J lost 0 bases, V lost 6 bases, and 3 bases had no gene match. Germline V gives CDR1 SNHLY, CDR2 FYNNEI. The CDR3 spans 16 residues. CDR3 sequence reads: CASSRTSGRSTDTQYF. The CDR3 nucleotides read TGTGCCAGCAGCCGGACTAGCGGGAGAAGCACAGATACGCAGTATTTT. Complete variable domain (other parts from reference TRBV2 and TRBJ2-3): EPEVTQTPSHQVTQMGQEVILRCVPISNHLYFYWYRQILGQKVEFLVSFYNNEISEKSEIFDDQFSVERPDGSNFTLKIRSTKLEDSAMYFCASSRTSGRSTDTQYFGPGTRLTVL.

This clonotype has more than one count but fewer than ten. The chain employs TRBV20-1 and TRBJ1-3; no reliable D call. V lost 0 bases to trimming and J lost 3 bases, with 12 bases between them. The V gene's germline CDR1 is DFQATT and CDR2 SNEGSKA (reference sequence). The CDR3 runs 15 residues. CDR3 nucleotide sequence: TGCAGTGCTAGAGATATGGGAAGTGGTGGAAACACCATATATTTT. This sequence encodes CSARDMGSGGNTIYF.

This clonotype counts as large. The chain couples TRBV24-1 to TRBJ2-1; TRBD1 is a possible D gene (6 bases). The CDR3 is 17 amino acids. CDR1 is KGHDR and CDR2 is SFDVKD in the germline V gene. Trimming shortened V by 2 bases and J by 1 base, and 14 bases separated the two germline ends. The CDR3, as DNA: TGTGCCACCAGTGATTGGAACGACAGGACATCCTACAATGAGCAGTTCTTC. Amino acids: CATSDWNDRTSYNEQFF.

This clonotype rates as large (0.1 to 1%). The V and J genes are TRBV2 and TRBJ2-1, with D perhaps assigned TRBD1 or TRBD2 (5 bases each). This CDR3 comprises 12 residues. The V gene's germline CDR1 is SNHLY and CDR2 FYNNEI. Trimming shortened V by 5 bases and J by 6 bases, and 8 bases separated the two germline ends. CDR3 sequence (DNA): TGTGCCAGCAGTCGGGACCTCAATGAGCAGTTCTTC. The encoded protein is CASSRDLNEQFF.

This clonotype was seen a handful of times. The chain couples TRBV5-1 to TRBJ2-2; possible D gene TRBD1, 6 bases. The V end was cut by 0 bases, the J end by 0 bases, with 12 bases between. CDR1 and CDR2 (germline): SGHRS, YFSETQ. CDR3 length: 17 residues. CDR3 nucleotide sequence: TGCGCCAGCAGCTTGGGTCACAGGGACGCGAACACCGGGGAGCTGTTTTTT. This translates into CASSLGHRDANTGELFF.

Points on this clonotype: One end of the junction varies from germline; a read error may be responsible. This chain joins TRBV7-2 and TRBJ2-6; 8 positions match TRBD1. From germline, CDR1 is SGHTA and CDR2 FQGNSA. The CDR3 runs 18 residues. CDR3 DNA sequence: TGTGCCTGCAGCTTAAGGCCCCAGACAGGGGCCGGGGCCAACGTCCTGACTTTC. Amino acid sequence: CACSLRPQTGAGANVLTF.

This clonotype is categorized as large. The chain couples TRBV2 to TRBJ1-2; D is undetermined. V was trimmed by 4 bases and J by 7 bases, leaving 16 bases between them. The CDR3 is 14 amino acids. Per the germline V gene, CDR1 is SNHLY and CDR2 is FYNNEI. DNA for the CDR3: TGTGCCAGCAGTGCCGGGTGGCCCGGTGGTGGCTACACCTTC. Translation: CASSAGWPGGGYTF.

This clonotype has just a few counts. One junction end disagrees with the germline gene, perhaps due to a read error. This sequence joins TRBV7-7 and TRBJ2-1; 9 bases match TRBD2. Germline values: CDR1 SSHAT, CDR2 FNYEAQ (reference sequence). The CDR3 consists of 18 residues. The CDR3 DNA reads TGTGCTAGCAGCTTACTAGTTAGCGGGAGTAGTAGAGACAATGAGCAGTTCTTC. This translates into CASSLLVSGSSRDNEQFF.

This clonotype was seen a handful of times. The V call is TRBV28, the J call TRBJ2-2, with D possibly matching TRBD2 (6 bases). Germline CDR1 reads MDHEN; CDR2 reads SYDVKM. The CDR3 is 17 residues long. V lost 6 bases and J lost 4, with 21 bases in between. This chain's CDR3 is CASSPGRGGSFTGELFF. CDR3 nucleotides: TGTGCCAGCAGCCCGGGGCGGGGCGGTTCGTTCACCGGGGAGCTGTTTTTT.

This clonotype is deemed large. The gene calls are TRBV20-1 and TRBJ1-2; possible D gene TRBD1, 5 bases. The V gene's germline CDR1 is DFQATT and CDR2 SNEGSKA (reference sequence). The CDR3 extends over 13 amino acids. Between the trimmed V and J ends, which lost 6 bases and 7 bases, there was a span of 18 bases. CDR3 amino acids: CSAPYQGVSGYTF. The DNA for the CDR3 is TGCAGTGCCCCCTACCAGGGAGTGAGTGGCTACACCTTC.

The V gene is TRBV30, the J gene TRBJ2-7; 8 nucleotides line up with TRBD1. The germline V gene encodes CDR1 GTSNPN and CDR2 SVGIG (reference sequence). The CDR3 length is 13 residues. V gave up 5 bases and J gave up 5 bases; unmatched junction bases: 8. Here the CDR3 reads CAWDRGPENEQYF. DNA for the CDR3: TGTGCCTGGGACAGGGGCCCCGAGAACGAGCAGTACTTC.

This clonotype counts as large. V is TRBV20-1 and J is TRBJ2-5; 11 nucleotides line up with TRBD2. The CDR3 spans 16 residues. Germline CDR1 and CDR2: DFQATT and SNEGSKA (reference sequence). V was pared by 6 bases and J by 1 base, with 10 bases of the junction left unmatched. CDR3 loop: CSANLPGLAGQETQYF. The CDR3 DNA reads TGCAGTGCCAATCTCCCAGGACTAGCGGGCCAAGAGACCCAGTACTTC.

The chain uses TRBV19 and TRBJ2-1, with unresolved D. The CDR3 consists of 13 residues. Germline V gene sequence: CDR1 LNHDA, CDR2 SQIVND (reference sequence). With 3 bases removed from V and 10 bases from J, the gap between germline ends came to 13 bases. The CDR3 DNA is TGTGCCAGTAGTATTGCCCTCCATGGGGAGCAGTTCTTC. It translates to CASSIALHGEQFF.

This clonotype is large in the sample. J is TRBJ2-3 and V is TRBV4-1; a weak D match, TRBD1 (6 bases). The V end lost 4 bases, the J end lost 2 bases, and 13 bases lay between the germline ends. The CDR3 sequence is 15 residues long. Germline CDR1 is MGHRA and CDR2 is YSYEKL. CDR3 bases: TGCGCCAGCAGCCGGCAACAGGGTTTCACAGATACGCAGTATTTT. Protein: CASSRQQGFTDTQYF.

This clonotype was counted once. The rearrangement joins TRBV7-2 to TRBJ2-3, with 9 bases lining up with TRBD1. Germline V gene data show CDR1 as SGHTA and CDR2 as FQGNSA. The V gene end was trimmed by 4 bases and the J gene end by 5 bases; junction bases not matched to a gene: 10. The CDR3 is made up of 16 amino acids. As DNA, the CDR3 is TGTGCCAGCAGCTGGAGGACAGGGGTCCGGGGAGATACGCAGTATTTT. This gives the protein CASSWRTGVRGDTQYF.

By share of the sample, this clonotype is large (0.1 to 1%). V is TRBV5-1 and J is TRBJ2-4; D gene ambiguous. The CDR3 has 13 residues. Germline V gene lookup returns CDR1 SGHRS and CDR2 YFSETQ. The V and J ends lost 4 bases and 4 bases respectively, with 9 bases between them. The CDR3 bases are TGCGCCAGCAGCCTGGCGCAGAAAAACATTCAGTACTTC. This gives the protein CASSLAQKNIQYF. The complete variable domain, with remaining parts taken from reference TRBV5-1 and TRBJ2-4, reads KAGVTQTPRYLIKTRGQQVTLSCSPISGHRSVSWYQQTPGQGLQFLFEYFSETQRNKGNFPGRFSGRQFSNSRSEMNVSTLELGDSALYLCASSLAQKNIQYFGAGTRLSVL.